Below are 18 T cell receptor beta chains sequenced from a single sample in a study of blood T cells in healthy people across ages. A second PCR, run for about 7 to 11 cycles, used a sample-barcoded 5' primer plus a J-beta primer mix. TCRdb used MiXCR to reprocess the 5' RACE reads, holding one entry per CDR3 protein. The sample has fewer than 900,000 distinct CDR3 sequences, under 40% seen once. Sequencing used blood. Receptors originate from a man between 18 and 35 years old in good health.

In its sample, this clonotype was seen a few times. V is TRBV4-3 and J is TRBJ1-6, with a weak D call TRBD1 (5 bases). Trimming cost V 3 bases and J 8 bases, with 17 bases left between them. Germline V lookup: CDR1 LGHNA, CDR2 YSLEER. The CDR3 length is 16 residues. CDR3 residues: CASSQSMGGGDSPLHF. In nucleotides, the CDR3 is TGCGCCAGCAGCCAGAGCATGGGGGGGGGAGATTCACCCCTCCACTTT.

A note on this clonotype: A much larger clone differs from this one at a single base, so this may be a read error. This likely comes from a read error, as the CDR3 has no conserved phenylalanine or tryptophan at its end. The chain is built from TRBV10-3 and TRBJ2-7, with D unresolved. Judging by the DNA end, TRBJ2-4 fits better; the J call may be wrong. Germline V CDR1 and CDR2: ENHRY, SYGVKD. The length of the CDR3 is 13 residues. CDR3 loop: CAISDEGKNIQYY. The CDR3 DNA reads TGTGCCATCAGCGACGAAGGCAAAAACATTCAGTACTAC.

This sequence joins TRBV7-8 and TRBJ1-1; 8 bases line up with TRBD1. Germline V gives CDR1 SGHVS, CDR2 FQNEAQ. The CDR3 contains 15 residues. Germline trimming cut 2 bases from V and 4 bases from J; bases unmatched to any gene: 6. The chain's CDR3 is CASSLYQGATTEAFF. The CDR3 bases are TGTGCCAGCAGCTTATATCAGGGGGCGACCACTGAAGCTTTCTTT.

In this sample, this clonotype turned up once. The chain couples TRBV6-1 to TRBJ2-6; D is uncertain. CDR3 length: 15 residues. Trimming took 8 bases from V and 2 from J, leaving 13 bases between them. Germline values: CDR1 MNHNS, CDR2 SASEGT. DNA of the CDR3: TGTGCCAGCGGAGCATTACCTACTGGGGCCAACGTCCTGACTTTC. It codes for CASGALPTGANVLTF.

V usage is TRBV7-2 and J usage is TRBJ2-5; 8 bases agree with TRBD2. The CDR3 covers 15 residues. The ends lost 1 base at V and 11 bases at J; junction bases unmatched: 12. Germline CDR1 reads SGHTA; CDR2 reads FQGNSA. The CDR3, as DNA: TGTGCCAGCAGCTTAGACCGGGGGGGGAACAATGAGCAGTACTTC. Translating it yields CASSLDRGGNNEQYF.

The chain combines TRBV7-2 with TRBJ2-5; 14 nucleotides match TRBD2. J lost 7 bases, V lost 6 bases, and 7 bases had no gene match. Germline loops: CDR1 SGHTA, CDR2 FQGNSA. This CDR3 region has 15 residues. The CDR3 loop reads CASRPGLAGATTQYF. The CDR3 DNA sequence: TGTGCCAGCAGACCGGGACTAGCGGGGGCAACGACCCAGTACTTC.

This clonotype was recorded a few times. The gene calls are TRBV15 and TRBJ2-2; 7 bases line up with TRBD1. The CDR3 has 17 residues. V lost 0 bases to trimming and J lost 3 bases; unmatched junction nucleotides: 7. Germline CDR1 and CDR2: LNHNV and YYDKDF (reference sequence). The CDR3 DNA reads as TGTGCCACCAGCAGAGATGATCGGGACAGCTACACCGGGGAGCTGTTTTTT. This codes for CATSRDDRDSYTGELFF.

The J gene is TRBJ2-1, the V gene TRBV7-3; TRBD2 aligns across 8 bases. Losses at the gene ends were 6 bases for V and 13 bases for J; bases not matched to a gene: 14. Germline V CDR1 and CDR2: SGHTA, FQGTGA. The CDR3 sequence is 14 residues long. The CDR3 region has the DNA TGTGCCAGCAGTCCGACTACTAGCGGTGAGACCCAGTTCTTC. Amino acids: CASSPTTSGETQFF. Filled out from reference TRBV7-3 and TRBJ2-1, the complete variable domain reads GAGVSQTPSNKVTEKGKYVELRCDPISGHTALYWYRQSLGQGPEFLIYFQGTGAADDSGLPNDRFFAVRPEGSVSTLKIQRTERGDSAVYLCASSPTTSGETQFFGPGTRLTVL.

This clonotype was seen a few times. This chain joins TRBV7-2 and TRBJ1-5; no reliable D call. The CDR3 spans 16 residues. Deletions cut 3 bases from V and 3 bases from J, with 15 bases between. Per germline, CDR1 SGHTA and CDR2 FQGNSA. The CDR3 DNA is TGTGCCAGCAGCTTGGGTCCGCCAGGCCCCAATCAGCCCCAGCATTTT. Residues: CASSLGPPGPNQPQHF.

This clonotype showed up many times. This sequence joins TRBV12-3 or TRBV12-4 and TRBJ2-3; D gene unclear. This CDR3 has 13 amino acids. The V end was cut by 2 bases, the J end by 6 bases, with 9 bases between. CDR3 sequence: CASSLRVSDTQYF. The DNA for the CDR3 is TGTGCCAGCAGTTTAAGGGTTTCCGATACGCAGTATTTT.

The rearrangement uses TRBV2 and TRBJ2-1, with D hard to call. The V and J ends lost 6 bases and 9 bases respectively, with 9 bases between them. This CDR3 is built from 11 residues. The germline V gene has CDR1 SNHLY and CDR2 FYNNEI. The CDR3 DNA reads TGTGCCAGCAGGATAGCTATTGAGCAGTTCTTC. Its translation is CASRIAIEQFF.

CDR3 in DNA: TGTGCCATCAGTCTACAGAACAGCAACACTGAAGCTTTCTTT. Its translation is CAISLQNSNTEAFF. The V call is TRBV10-3, the J call TRBJ1-1; D not resolved. The V and J ends lost 5 bases and 2 bases respectively, with 12 bases between them. Germline values: CDR1 ENHRY, CDR2 SYGVKD. This CDR3 contains 14 residues.

The CDR3 is CASSLGPNPGTYDSYEQYF. CDR3 nucleotide sequence: TGTGCCAGCAGCTTAGGTCCGAATCCCGGGACATATGACTCCTACGAGCAGTACTTC. The chain employs TRBV7-2 and TRBJ2-7; D is possibly TRBD1 (6 bases). From germline, CDR1 is SGHTA and CDR2 FQGNSA. The CDR3 totals 19 residues. With 1 base removed from V and 0 bases from J, the gap between germline ends came to 22 bases.

This clonotype was seen at least ten times. This chain joins TRBV20-1 and TRBJ2-7; D is possibly TRBD2 (6 bases). Looked up from germline, CDR1 is DFQATT and CDR2 is SNEGSKA (reference sequence). This CDR3 spans 14 amino acids. Trimming cost V 3 bases and J 3 bases, with 15 bases left between them. The CDR3 region has the DNA TGCAGTGCTAGGGCTAGCGATGGGGGCTACGAGCAGTACTTC. Translating gives CSARASDGGYEQYF.

A few counts support this clonotype. This chain joins TRBV20-1 and TRBJ2-3, with 10 bases that match TRBD1. The CDR3 is 13 residues long. Germline CDR1 and CDR2: DFQATT and SNEGSKA (reference sequence). V lost 3 bases to trimming and J lost 5 bases; unmatched junction nucleotides: 2. CDR3 region: CSARGTGEDTQYF. CDR3 coding DNA: TGCAGTGCTAGGGGGACAGGGGAAGATACGCAGTATTTT.

This clonotype was counted a few times. The rearrangement links TRBV11-2 to TRBJ2-1; TRBD2 matches at 8 bases. The V segment lost 5 bases and the J segment 5 bases; nucleotides outside the gene matches: 8. CDR1 is SGHAT and CDR2 is FQNNGV in the germline V gene. The CDR3 is 15 amino acids. This chain's CDR3 is CASSPTSGRNNEQFF. The DNA for the CDR3 is TGTGCCAGCAGCCCCACTAGCGGTAGAAACAATGAGCAGTTCTTC.

This clonotype was seen repeatedly, ten times or more. V and J are TRBV20-1 and TRBJ2-5, with TRBD2 matching 7 bases. Germline CDR1 reads DFQATT; CDR2 reads SNEGSKA (reference sequence). The CDR3 runs to 12 residues. Losses at the gene ends were 5 bases for V and 3 bases for J; bases not matched to a gene: 3. CDR3 DNA sequence: TGCAGTGCTTCCGGGGGGAAAGAGACCCAGTACTTC. As protein: CSASGGKETQYF.

The V gene is TRBV14, the J gene TRBJ1-1; D call uncertain. CDR3 length: 14 residues. Germline CDR1 SGHDN, CDR2 FVKESK. V shed 3 bases and J shed 2 bases, with 10 bases lying between them. The CDR3 sequence is CASSQLNSNTEAFF. The DNA of the CDR3 is TGTGCCAGCAGCCAGCTTAATTCCAACACTGAAGCTTTCTTT.